The 2 T cell receptor beta chains presented below share a single source sample, sequenced in a study of blood T cells in healthy people across ages. Together with a sample-barcoded 5' primer, a J-beta primer mix was included in a second PCR lasting about 6 to 11 cycles. TCRdb analysed the 5' RACE reads with MiXCR anew, one entry per CDR3 protein. The sample yields under 2 million distinct CDR3 sequences, about 31% seen once. The sequenced sample consisted of blood. The receptors were sampled from a woman aged 25 to 39 in good health.

The chain combines TRBV24-1 with TRBJ2-3; TRBD2 agrees at 10 bases. Germline-derived CDR1 and CDR2 are KGHDR and SFDVKD. With V trimmed by 6 bases and J by 0 bases, 8 bases remained unmatched. This CDR3 spans 17 amino acids. CDR3 protein: CATSLAGASDSTDTQYF. CDR3 bases: TGTGCCACCAGTCTAGCGGGAGCTTCGGATAGCACAGATACGCAGTATTTT.

In this sample, this clonotype turned up a few times. V usage is TRBV27 and J usage is TRBJ1-6; D remains ambiguous. The germline V gene has CDR1 MNHEY and CDR2 SMNVEV (reference sequence). The ends were cut back, 1 base at V and 7 bases at J, with 17 bases in the middle. This CDR3 has 17 amino acids. As DNA, the CDR3 is TGTGCCAGCAGTTTATTCTTCGGTGGGCAGTTAAATTCACCCCTCCACTTT. Amino acid sequence: CASSLFFGGQLNSPLHF.